A selection of T cell receptor beta chains follows, all from one sample in a study of CD8 T cells in ankylosing spondylitis. Using its own MiXCR run on the 5' RACE reads, TCRdb lists one record per CDR3 protein. The repertoire holds about 250,000 distinct CDR3 sequences, with roughly 32% as singletons. The sequencing sample was made of blood, either unsorted or a sorted T cell fraction (not recorded which). The receptor set was obtained from a male donor with ankylosing spondylitis or in good health (not recorded which). Each CDR3 is given with its conserved first and last residue. The D gene is left open where the match is weak. Size tells how often a clone was seen (once, few, many) or the class of an expanded clone, and some rows leave it out.

d_call j_call clone_size v_call cdr3_nt cdr3_aa
. TRBJ2-5 . TRBV4-1 TGCGCCAGCAGCAGCGGGCACGGCAGGGAGACCCAGTACTTC CASSSGHGRETQYF
. TRBJ1-2 . TRBV27 TGTGCCAGCAGTTTATACCCCAGCGATGGCTACACCTTC CASSLYPSDGYTF
. TRBJ2-3 few TRBV15 TGTGCCACCAGCAGAGATGTACCCCCAGATACGCAGTATTTT CATSRDVPPDTQYF
TRBD1 TRBJ1-3 . TRBV29-1 TGCAGCGTTGAATTACGGGACAGAAGGAACACCATATATTTT CSVELRDRRNTIYF
TRBD2 TRBJ2-5 few TRBV27 TGTGCCAGCAGCGAAGCGGGGGGGTTAGAGACCCAGTACTTC CASSEAGGLETQYF
. TRBJ2-2 . TRBV4-1 TGCGCCAGCAGCCAAGAAGAGACTAACGGCGGGGAGCTGTTTTTT CASSQEETNGGELFF
TRBD2 TRBJ2-1 few TRBV12-3/TRBV12-4 TGTGCCAGCAGCCGAAACCCTGGACTAGCGGGGTACAATGAGCAGTTCTTC CASSRNPGLAGYNEQFF
. TRBJ2-2 few TRBV28 TGTGCCAGCAGTTTATCCCAGCCAACCGGGGAGCTGTTTTTT CASSLSQPTGELFF
. TRBJ2-7 few TRBV12-3/TRBV12-4 TGTGCCAGCAGCGGAGGGGCCTACGAGCAGTACTTC CASSGGAYEQYF
. TRBJ1-1 few TRBV5-5 TGTGCCAGCTTCCTTGGGGGGGGCTCGTCTGAAGCTTTCTTT CASFLGGGSSEAFF
TRBD1 TRBJ2-7 few TRBV12-3/TRBV12-4 TGTGCCAGCAGTTCCCCCACTGGGACAGGGACCTACGAGCAGTACTTC CASSSPTGTGTYEQYF
. TRBJ1-2 . TRBV25-1 TGTGCCAGCAGGGCTGGGAACTATGGCTACACCTTC CASRAGNYGYTF
. TRBJ2-1 . TRBV12-3/TRBV12-4 TGTGCCAGCAGTTTGGGGGTCACGAATGAGCAGTTCTTC CASSLGVTNEQFF
TRBD1 TRBJ2-1 . TRBV12-3/TRBV12-4 TGTGCCAGCAGTCTCCTGACAGGGAGCTCCTACAATGAGCAGTTCTTC CASSLLTGSSYNEQFF
TRBD1 TRBJ1-2 few TRBV10-3 TGTGCCATCAGTCCATTCACAGGGGTTCAGTATGGCTACACCTTC CAISPFTGVQYGYTF
TRBD1 TRBJ1-1 . TRBV5-1 TGCGCCAGCAGCTCTTTTGGGGGACAGCAGAACACTGAAGCTTTCTTT CASSSFGGQQNTEAFF
. TRBJ1-1 . TRBV20-1 TGCAGTGCTGGGTGGCAGGAAGGGGCTTTCTTT CSAGWQEGAFF
. TRBJ2-6 few TRBV20-1 TGCAGTGCTAGAGACGATAGGGCCAACGTCCTGACTTTC CSARDDRANVLTF
. TRBJ2-5 . TRBV12-3/TRBV12-4 TGTGCCAGCACCTCGGTGCGGGGGACCCAGTACTTC CASTSVRGTQYF
. TRBJ2-4 . TRBV29-1 TGCAGCGTCCGAGGGGGGAGAGAGGCCAAAAACATTCAGTACTTC CSVRGGREAKNIQYF
. TRBJ2-7 . TRBV9 TGTGCCAGCAGCAGGCAGGGCCTCCAGTGCTACGAGCAGTACTTC CASSRQGLQCYEQYF
TRBD1 TRBJ2-3 . TRBV29-1 TGCAGCGTTGAAGACCCGGGTCGAACAGGGGGATCCACAGATACGCAGTATTTT CSVEDPGRTGGSTDTQYF
. TRBJ1-1 few TRBV5-1 TGCGCCAGCAGCTTGGGACAATACACTGAAGCTTTCTTT CASSLGQYTEAFF
. TRBJ1-6 . TRBV6-5 TGTGCCAGCAGTTACTCTCCTGGAAATTCACCCCTCCACTTT CASSYSPGNSPLHF
. TRBJ2-7 . TRBV24-1 TGTGCCACCAGTGAAGGCGGACAGAGCTACGAGCAGTACTTC CATSEGGQSYEQYF
TRBD2 TRBJ2-1 . TRBV4-1 TGCGCCAGCAGAGACAGGCCTAGCGGGGGGCCTGAGCAGTTCTTC CASRDRPSGGPEQFF
TRBD1 TRBJ2-1 few TRBV5-1 TGCGCCAGCAGCCCCGGGCTACAGGGGTGGGGCAACAATGAGCAGTTCTTC CASSPGLQGWGNNEQFF
TRBD1 TRBJ2-1 . TRBV7-2 TGTGCCAGCATCGGGACAGGGGGTTCCTACAATGAGCAGTTCTTC CASIGTGGSYNEQFF
. TRBJ1-3 . TRBV20-1 TGCAGTGGAAACACCATATATTTT CSGNTIYF
TRBD2 TRBJ2-7 many TRBV20-1 TGCAGTGCTAGAGATCCACGGCGGGGGAACGAGCAGTACTTC CSARDPRRGNEQYF
. TRBJ2-4 . TRBV6-1 TGTGCCAGCCGGGCCGGGACCAAAAACATTCAGTACTTC CASRAGTKNIQYF
TRBD1 TRBJ2-4 . TRBV15 TGTGCCACCAGCAGAGCGAGGACAGGCATTCAGTACTTC CATSRARTGIQYF
TRBD2 TRBJ2-1 few TRBV5-1 TGCGCCAGCAGCCATAGCGGGGGGCGCAATGAGCAGTTCTTC CASSHSGGRNEQFF
. TRBJ2-7 . TRBV12-3/TRBV12-4 TGTGCCAGCAGTTTTATAGAGGGTGACGAGCAGTACTTC CASSFIEGDEQYF
. TRBJ2-1 few TRBV5-1 TGCGCCAGCAGCTTGTTGCCAGGGCGCTATGAGCAGTTCTTC CASSLLPGRYEQFF
TRBD2 TRBJ2-7 . TRBV10-3 TGTGCCATCAGTACTAGCGGGGGGACCTACGAGCAGTACTTC CAISTSGGTYEQYF
. TRBJ2-7 . TRBV12-3/TRBV12-4 TGTGCCAGCAGCCCCGGTGGGGATCTAGACTTC CASSPGGDLDF
TRBD2 TRBJ2-3 few TRBV20-1 TGCAGTGCTAGGCCACCGGGACTAGCTTCAGATACGCAGTATTTT CSARPPGLASDTQYF
TRBD1 TRBJ2-7 few TRBV5-1 TGCGCCAGCACCCTGGGGACAGGGAACTACGAGCAGTACTTC CASTLGTGNYEQYF
TRBD1 TRBJ2-7 . TRBV24-1 TGTGCCACCAGTGACCCCGGGACAGGAGCCTACGAGCAGTACTTC CATSDPGTGAYEQYF
. TRBJ1-6 . TRBV12-3/TRBV12-4 TGTGCCAGCAGTTTAGCGCATCATTCACCCCTCCACTTT CASSLAHHSPLHF
TRBD1 TRBJ2-7 many TRBV29-1 TGCAGCGTTGCATTGGGACAGGGATTCGAGCAGTACTTC CSVALGQGFEQYF
. TRBJ2-1 . TRBV7-9 TGTGCCAGCAGCTTAGGAGCCGTAAATCCTGAGCAGTTCTTC CASSLGAVNPEQFF